One and the same sample provided the 20 T cell receptor beta chains below, sequenced in a study of cytomegalovirus exposure and HLA in healthy donors. PCR was performed using 60 Vbeta and 13 Jbeta primers. Generated by immunoSEQ multiplex PCR, the TCRdb table keeps only in-frame clones and is missing some. The repertoire has about 120,000 clones, approximately 80% of them found once; the top ten carry approximately 10%. What was sequenced was PBMCs. The receptors here all came from a man aged 35 to 55 in good health and CMV-seropositive.

CDR3 sequence (DNA): TGTGCCAGCACCCCTCCTAGGTCCACGCAGCCCCAGCATTTT. It encodes CASTPPRSTQPQHF. The gene calls are TRBV21-1 and TRBJ1-5. TRBV21-1 is a documented pseudogene. The CDR3 is 14 residues long.

V usage is TRBV7-2 and J usage is TRBJ2-3; a possible D gene is TRBD1 (6 bases). Trimming took off 4 bases at V and 4 bases at J, with 18 bases between the two ends. This CDR3 contains 16 residues. Germline CDR1 is SGHTA and CDR2 is FQGNSA. CDR3 in amino acids: CASSSQGIEISDTQYF. CDR3 coding DNA: TGTGCCAGCAGCTCACAGGGAATAGAAATATCAGATACGCAGTATTTT.

The chain has TRBV6-5 and TRBJ1-2; D unclear. Per germline, CDR1 MNHEY and CDR2 SVGAGI. The CDR3 runs to 14 residues. V was clipped by 7 bases and J by 4 bases, with 16 bases between them. The CDR3 reads CASTGPEGSYGYTF. For the CDR3, the DNA is TGTGCCAGCACCGGTCCTGAGGGTTCCTATGGCTACACCTTC.

V gene TRBV2 combines with J gene TRBJ2-6; D might be TRBD1 (6 bases). Per the germline V gene, CDR1 is SNHLY and CDR2 is FYNNEI. The CDR3 loop spans 17 amino acids. V lost 1 base and J lost 2, with 12 bases in between. The CDR3 loop is CASSEGVAGAGANVLTF. CDR3 in DNA: TGTGCCAGCAGTGAAGGCGTGGCAGGGGCTGGGGCCAACGTCCTGACTTTC.

The chain joins TRBV9 to TRBJ1-1; 7 bases agree with TRBD1. Germline V gene sequence: CDR1 SGDLS, CDR2 YYNGEE. The CDR3 is 15 residues long. V trimming: 0 bases; J trimming: 0 bases; junction bases outside the gene matches: 2. This chain's CDR3 is CASSVEGTVNTEAFF. Written as DNA, the CDR3 is TGTGCCAGCAGCGTAGAAGGGACAGTGAACACTGAAGCTTTCTTT.

This clone was counted between two and nine times. Sequence at one end of the junction differs from germline and may be a read error. The sample carries other DNA sequences with the same CDR3. The genes are TRBV5-6 and TRBJ1-5, with 7 bases aligning to TRBD1. The CDR3 spans 13 residues. Germline CDR1 reads SGHDT; CDR2 reads YYEEEE. In nucleotides, the CDR3 is TGTGCCAGCAGTTTGGACAGGAATCAGCCCCAGCATTTT. Its protein product is CASSLDRNQPQHF.

The rearrangement joins TRBV19 to TRBJ2-4; 8 nucleotides match TRBD1. After removal of 5 bases from V and 0 bases from J, the junction contained 18 bases not matched to a gene. The germline gives CDR1 LNHDA, CDR2 SQIVND (reference sequence). There are 20 residues in the CDR3. The CDR3 DNA reads as TGTGCCAGTAGTGATCCAACCGGGACAGGCGCCCCGTTAGCCAAAAACATTCAGTACTTC. This sequence encodes CASSDPTGTGAPLAKNIQYF.

This clone turned up a few times. This rearrangement joins TRBV19 to TRBJ2-3; 7 positions agree with TRBD1. Germline lookup yields CDR1 LNHDA and CDR2 SQIVND (reference sequence). Losses at the gene ends were 4 bases for V and 4 bases for J; bases not matched to a gene: 8. CDR3 length equals 15 residues. The CDR3 is CASSTFGTVPDTQYF. In nucleotides, the CDR3 is TGTGCCAGTAGTACCTTCGGGACAGTTCCAGATACGCAGTATTTT. The full variable domain, rest sourced from reference TRBV19 and TRBJ2-3, is DGGITQSPKYLFRKEGQNVTLSCEQNLNHDAMYWYRQDPGQGLRLIYYSQIVNDFQKGDIAEGYSVSREKKESFPLTVTSAQKNPTAFYLCASSTFGTVPDTQYFGPGTRLTVL.

This chain links TRBV2 with TRBJ1-2; the match to TRBD1 covers 10 bases. Trimming at V came to 6 bases and at J to 10 bases, leaving 5 bases not matched to a gene. Germline CDR1 and CDR2: SNHLY and FYNNEI. The CDR3 is 12 residues long. CDR3 in amino acids: CASRADRGHYTF. Here the CDR3 DNA reads TGTGCCAGCAGAGCCGACAGGGGGCACTACACCTTC.

The gene calls are TRBV5-6 and TRBJ1-2; perhaps TRBD1 as D (5 bases). V lost 4 bases to trimming and J lost 5 bases, with 15 bases between them. CDR1 is SGHDT and CDR2 is YYEEEE in the germline V gene. This CDR3 comprises 14 residues. CDR3 coding DNA: TGTGCCAGCAGCCAGACAGCCCTTTGGTATGGCTACACCTTC. Protein product: CASSQTALWYGYTF.

Worth noting for this clone: This CDR3 is missing its conserved last phenylalanine or tryptophan, likely due to a read error. This chain joins TRBV9 and TRBJ2-3, with TRBD1 as a possible D gene (5 bases). The CDR3 is 14 residues long. The germline V gene has CDR1 SGDLS and CDR2 YYNGEE. Trimming cost V 3 bases and J 2 bases, with 10 bases left between them. In nucleotides, the CDR3 is TGTGCCAGCAGCGAACAGGTAACCACAGATACGCAGTATTCT. Its protein product is CASSEQVTTDTQYS.

This clone was seen a handful of times. The chain joins TRBV27 to TRBJ2-5; 7 nucleotides align to TRBD1. CDR1 and CDR2 from the germline V gene are MNHEY and SMNVEV (reference sequence). The CDR3 loop spans 16 amino acids. V shed 5 bases, J shed 5 bases, and the junction held 14 bases outside the gene matches. CDR3 DNA: TGTGCCAGCAGTCACCTCGGGACAGTACTTGGTGAGACCCAGTACTTC. It codes for CASSHLGTVLGETQYF.

This chain uses TRBV2 with TRBJ2-1; 10 bases match TRBD1. Germline trimming cut 8 bases from V and 2 bases from J; bases unmatched to any gene: 15. CDR3 size: 18 residues. The germline V gene encodes CDR1 SNHLY and CDR2 FYNNEI. The CDR3 sequence: CASVRDRGGHSAYNEQFF. DNA for the CDR3: TGTGCCAGCGTCCGGGACAGGGGTGGCCACTCGGCCTACAATGAGCAGTTCTTC.

This rearrangement joins TRBV28 to TRBJ2-2; D ambiguous. With 5 bases removed from V and 8 bases from J, the gap between germline ends came to 9 bases. Germline loops: CDR1 MDHEN, CDR2 SYDVKM. The CDR3 consists of 12 residues. The CDR3 DNA reads as TGTGCCAGCAGTGGTTTCGGTGGGGAGCTGTTTTTT. This codes for CASSGFGGELFF.

Here the CDR3 DNA reads TGCGCCAGCAGCTTCGCGGGGGGCTATAGTGAGCAGTTCTTC. Residues: CASSFAGGYSEQFF. V gene TRBV5-1 combines with J gene TRBJ2-1; 8 positions match TRBD2. From germline, CDR1 is SGHRS and CDR2 YFSETQ. CDR3 size: 14 residues. The V gene end was trimmed by 2 bases and the J gene end by 9 bases; junction bases not matched to a gene: 7.

The chain joins TRBV18 to TRBJ1-1; 7 bases agree with TRBD1. Germline V gene lookup returns CDR1 KGHSH and CDR2 LQKENI. The J segment lost 3 bases and the V segment lost 5 bases, leaving 6 bases of the junction unmatched. This CDR3 is 14 amino acids long. CDR3 nucleotide sequence: TGTGCCAGCTCATCCGGGACAGCCTACACTGAAGCTTTCTTT. This gives the protein CASSSGTAYTEAFF.

The chain employs TRBV7-8 and TRBJ1-5, with a weak D call TRBD1 (6 bases). The CDR3 spans 19 residues. Germline CDR1 reads SGHVS; CDR2 reads FQNEAQ. With 2 bases removed from V and 2 bases from J, the gap between germline ends came to 22 bases. CDR3 residues: CASSLRGTEYHGGNQPQHF. The CDR3, as DNA: TGTGCCAGCAGCTTAAGGGGGACGGAGTACCATGGTGGCAATCAGCCCCAGCATTTT. The entire variable domain, with the rest obtained from reference TRBV7-8 and TRBJ1-5, is as follows: GAGVSQSPRYKVAKRGQDVALRCDPISGHVSLFWYQQALGQGPEFLTYFQNEAQLDKSGLPSDRFFAERPEGSVSTLKIQRTQQEDSAVYLCASSLRGTEYHGGNQPQHFGDGTRLSIL.

The gene calls are TRBV9 and TRBJ2-1; TRBD2 is a possible D gene (5 bases). Germline values: CDR1 SGDLS, CDR2 YYNGEE. The V and J ends lost 0 bases and 0 bases respectively, with 10 bases between them. This CDR3 is built from 16 residues. CDR3 loop: CASSVGTGSSYNEQFF. CDR3 DNA: TGTGCCAGCAGCGTAGGTACGGGAAGCTCCTACAATGAGCAGTTCTTC.

V and J are TRBV5-1 and TRBJ2-3; maybe TRBD1 (6 bases). There are 14 residues in the CDR3. V was pared by 4 bases and J by 0 bases, with 9 bases between. From germline, CDR1 is SGHRS and CDR2 YFSETQ. The CDR3 coding sequence is TGCGCCAGCAGCATCGGACAGAGCACAGATACGCAGTATTTT. Residues: CASSIGQSTDTQYF.

This clone was found a few times. Other DNA sequences in this specimen translate into the identical CDR3. The rearrangement uses TRBV5-1 and TRBJ1-5; 9 bases map to TRBD1. With 4 bases clipped from V and 6 bases from J, the junction kept 5 bases outside the gene matches. Germline CDR1 and CDR2: SGHRS and YFSETQ. The length of the CDR3 is 14 residues. CDR3 in DNA: TGCGCCAGCAGCCCCGGACAGGGGAGTCAGCCCCAGCATTTT. Protein product: CASSPGQGSQPQHF.